This entry lists 2 T cell receptor beta chains sequenced from one sample in a study of T cells after posttransplantation cyclophosphamide listed by TCRdb under 2016. Receptor amplification or capture employed the immunoSEQ multiplex PCR assay. TCRdb obtained this table from immuneACCESS and retained in-frame rearrangements with V and J assigned. These tables miss some clones; where compared with another copy, unresolved V genes account for less than half of the shortfall, and the remainder is unexplained. In all, the sample holds approximately 50,000 clones, and 85% to 95% of those were seen once. The ten biggest clones cover 2.9% of the sample. Input material: PBMCs. Receptors were obtained from a young woman in good health and a related stem cell transplant donor.

The sample holds one count of this clone. CDR3 DNA sequence: TGTGCCAGCAGCCTAACTAGTTCGAGGGCGGTTTCACCCCTCCACTTT. Translation: CASSLTSSRAVSPLHF. V and J are TRBV11-2 and TRBJ1-6, with D unresolved. The CDR3 extends over 16 amino acids. Germline CDR1 reads SGHAT; CDR2 reads FQNNGV. Trimming removed 5 bases at V and 9 bases at J, with 20 bases between.

The table lists this clone with a count of one. This rearrangement joins TRBV19 to TRBJ1-1; D not resolved. Trimming stripped 2 bases from V and 1 base from J, with 5 bases between. The CDR3 is made up of 13 amino acids. Germline V gene lookup returns CDR1 LNHDA and CDR2 SQIVND (reference sequence). Here the CDR3 DNA reads TGTGCCAGTAGTATACAGAAGAACACTGAAGCTTTCTTT. It is translated as CASSIQKNTEAFF.